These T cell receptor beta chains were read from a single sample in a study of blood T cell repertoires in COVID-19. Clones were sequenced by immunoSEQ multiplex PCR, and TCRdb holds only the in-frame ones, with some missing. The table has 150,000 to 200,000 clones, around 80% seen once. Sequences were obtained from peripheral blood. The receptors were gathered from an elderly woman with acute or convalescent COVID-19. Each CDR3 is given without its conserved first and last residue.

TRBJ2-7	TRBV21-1	ASSKVPTGSPYEQY
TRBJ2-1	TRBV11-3	ASSPSGTSAYNEQF
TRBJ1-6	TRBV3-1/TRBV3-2	ASRQGGDNSPLH
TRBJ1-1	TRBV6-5	ASRGGESNAEAF
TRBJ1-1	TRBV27	ASSSTTGVTEAF
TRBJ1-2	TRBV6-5	ASRRGDSGPGYT
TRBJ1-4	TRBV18	ASSPSEGRYVEKLF
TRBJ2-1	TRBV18	ASSPQAGGSEQF
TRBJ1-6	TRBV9	ASSVRQYNSPLH
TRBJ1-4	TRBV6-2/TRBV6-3	ASSYVGRGTNEKLF
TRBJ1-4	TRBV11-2	ASSLQGTNEKLF
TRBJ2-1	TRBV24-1	ATSDVLTGFGEQF
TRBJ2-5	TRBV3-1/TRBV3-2	ASSQVGGGPQETQY
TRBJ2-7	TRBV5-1	ASSFEQAGPYEQY
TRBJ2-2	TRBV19	ASSVDRVHTGELF
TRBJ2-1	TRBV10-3	ATARSGSYNEQF
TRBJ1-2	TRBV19	ASSWSYAEGYGYT
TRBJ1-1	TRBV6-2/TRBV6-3	ASSYSRQLLNTEAF
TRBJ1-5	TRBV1	TSSQGSQGSNQPQH
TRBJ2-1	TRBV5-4	ASSYGLYNEQF